This TCR beta chain emerged from a study of blood T cell repertoires in COVID-19. Study in general: Material from acute and convalescent COVID-19 was sourced from the United States, Italy and Spain. Nucleic acid was either cDNA or gDNA, and it came from T cells, B-cell-depleted T cells, or PBMCs.

As originally analysed: Estimated nucleated cell counts came from reference gene primer amplification. Only in-frame clones appear in the TCRdb table, and some are missing; sequencing was by immunoSEQ multiplex PCR. That table is the source of V, J and clone size, and D and trimming were worked out from the DNA. The table records a few hundred thousand clones, 85% to 90% of them present only once. From germline, CDR1 is LNHDA and CDR2 SQIVND (reference sequence). V dropped 5 bases and J dropped 1 base, with 11 bases sitting between them. The CDR3 runs to 14 residues. The rearrangement uses TRBV19 and TRBJ1-1; unclear D gene. The TCR was taken from a woman aged 40 to 50 with COVID-19, enrolled during active disease. The sequencing input was peripheral blood. The CDR3 spells CASSSPTGNTEAFF. Here the CDR3 DNA reads TGTGCCAGTAGTTCTCCGACGGGGAACACTGAAGCTTTCTTT.